This T cell receptor (beta chain) appears in the sequencing data of a study of patients and donors after allogeneic stem cell transplantation. The germline V gene has CDR1 KGHSH and CDR2 LQKENI. V lost 1 base, J lost 0 bases, and 13 bases lay in between. This CDR3 has 17 residues. TCRdb reprocessed the RT-PCR reads via MiXCR and lists one record per CDR3 protein. The sample shows about 160,000 distinct CDR3 sequences, roughly 24% of them seen only once. The receptor's source is a human donor who was either an allogeneic HSCT recipient or a stem cell or donor lymphocyte infusion donor (not recorded which). It is not recorded whose cells these are; they may come from a transplant donor. The rearrangement uses TRBV18 and TRBJ2-1; D gene unclear. The sample was blood, either unsorted or a sorted T cell fraction (not recorded which). CDR3 residues: CASSPQLALSSYNEQFF. CDR3 nucleotide sequence: TGTGCCAGCTCACCACAACTGGCCCTTAGCTCCTACAATGAGCAGTTCTTC.